The clone carrying this TCR beta chain was recorded many times. As yet, its antigen is unknown. TCRdb re-called the 5' RACE reads with MiXCR, one entry per CDR3 protein. The sample holds over 300,000 distinct CDR3 sequences; approximately 3.8% are singletons and the top ten take 20% to 30%. This record comes from a study of T cells after yellow fever vaccination. Overall study findings and caveats: Most primary-vaccination clones recurred post-booster (roughly 96% CD4, 85% to 90% CD8).

The CDR3 contains 15 residues. Trimming shortened V by 5 bases and J by 4 bases, and 18 bases separated the two germline ends. Germline CDR1 reads DFQATT; CDR2 reads SNEGSKA (reference sequence). This receptor was identified in a man younger than 30 who received the YFV17D yellow fever vaccine. This chain links TRBV20-1 with TRBJ2-1; no clear D. Sequencing used PBMCs, obtained on the day of the yellow fever booster vaccination. The CDR3 protein is CSAFIPGLPYNEQFF. CDR3 nucleotides: TGCAGTGCTTTTATTCCGGGTCTTCCTTACAATGAGCAGTTCTTC.